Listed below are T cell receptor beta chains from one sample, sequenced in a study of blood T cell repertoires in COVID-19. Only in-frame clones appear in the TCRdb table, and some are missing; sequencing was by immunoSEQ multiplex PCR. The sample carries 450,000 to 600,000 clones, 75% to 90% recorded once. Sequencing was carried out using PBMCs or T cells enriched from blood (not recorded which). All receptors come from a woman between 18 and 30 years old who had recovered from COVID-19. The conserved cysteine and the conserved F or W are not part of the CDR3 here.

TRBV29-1	SVVRGGSYEQY
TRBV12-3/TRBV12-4	ASSLSTDTQY
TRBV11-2	ASSLTSGGNTGELF
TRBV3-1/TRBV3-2	ASSTPLGAGGYT
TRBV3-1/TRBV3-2	ASSSPLRKGPYNEKLF
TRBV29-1	SAGQGGSEAF
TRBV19	ASSLGQGYEQY
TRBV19	ASSIDHRGEQY
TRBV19	ASSGASGNQPQH
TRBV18	ASSPPAGGITDTQY
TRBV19	ASRWAGGATNEKLF
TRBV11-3	ASSLGLSGFQETQY
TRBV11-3	ASSLGTSGRTDTQY
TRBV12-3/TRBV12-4	ASSLRQGNIQY
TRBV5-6	ASHLRQLDGYT
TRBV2	ASSSEGSIEPQH
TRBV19	ARTPGQLSNSPLH
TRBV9	ASSAGGQGSSNYGYT
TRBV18	ASSFQGGTEAF
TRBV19	ASSLGLAGVYNEQF
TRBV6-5	ASSSKIYGYT
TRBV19	ASRLLPRGAEAF
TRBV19	ASSMGQGQGANTEAF
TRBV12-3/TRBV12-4	ASGLEDEQY
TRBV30	AWSPNSYEQY
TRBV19	ASSLGTPSSYEQY
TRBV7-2	ASSLLPRRDFSYNEQF
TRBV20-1	SATGGYEAF
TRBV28	ASHIPGDGYGYT
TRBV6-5	ASSRQGTNTEAF
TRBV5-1	ASSLTGGHETQY
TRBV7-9	ASSLSGGYQETQY
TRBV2	ASSATGGTYGYT
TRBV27	ASSRNYRDRGGEQY
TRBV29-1	SVRRPGYNEQF
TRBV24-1	ATQAGGSTNIQY
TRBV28	ASSLFSGQGLPGQY
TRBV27	ASSPHIAPGTDTQY
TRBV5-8	ASSSRGNQPQH
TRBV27	ASSRDRVYGYT
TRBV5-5	ASSHNRAISGNTIY
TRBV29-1	SARKLLGGDTEAF
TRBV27	ASSYGSQREKLF
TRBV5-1	ASSLRLTDTQY
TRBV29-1	SVALGQPLYGYT
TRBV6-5	ASKTSGAIEKLF
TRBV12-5	ASALTANTEAF
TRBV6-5	ASSYSSRSSEQF
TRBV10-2	ASSESLTGGDEKLF
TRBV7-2	ASSLHGPQDNSPLH
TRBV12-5	ASGERVTNEQF
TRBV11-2	ACGRGPQETQY
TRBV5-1	ASSLAGTVNYGYT